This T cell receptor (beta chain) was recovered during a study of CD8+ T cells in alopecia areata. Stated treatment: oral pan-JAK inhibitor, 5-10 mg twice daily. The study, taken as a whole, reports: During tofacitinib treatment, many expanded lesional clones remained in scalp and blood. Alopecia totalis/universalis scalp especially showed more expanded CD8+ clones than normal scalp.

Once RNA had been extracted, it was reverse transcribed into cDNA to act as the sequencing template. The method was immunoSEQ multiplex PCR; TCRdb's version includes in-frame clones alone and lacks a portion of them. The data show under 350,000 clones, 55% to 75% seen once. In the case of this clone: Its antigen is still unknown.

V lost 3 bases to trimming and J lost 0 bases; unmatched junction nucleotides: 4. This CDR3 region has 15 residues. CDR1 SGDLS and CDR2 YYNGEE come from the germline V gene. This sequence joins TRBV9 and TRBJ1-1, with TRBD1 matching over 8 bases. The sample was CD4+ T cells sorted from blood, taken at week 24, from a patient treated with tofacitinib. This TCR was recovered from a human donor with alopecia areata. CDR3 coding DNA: TGTGCCAGCAGCGCCTTGACAGGGGTGAACACTGAAGCTTTCTTT. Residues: CASSALTGVNTEAFF.